The present T cell receptor (beta chain) was sequenced within a study of T cells in Graves' hyperthyroidism and ophthalmopathy. Study-wide points: A model built on 13 V-J features separated ophthalmopathy from stable hyperthyroidism.

The table lists this clonotype with many counts. As yet, its antigen is unknown. Hyperthyroidism patients were newly diagnosed, had disease duration under 2 months, and were aged 18 to 65 years. The CDR3 has 15 amino acids. Researchers took RNA transcripts and amplified the TCR beta CDR3 regions from them. When the TCR CDR3 underwent first-round RT-PCR, the HTBI primer set was used. TCRdb itself ran the multiplex PCR reads through MiXCR, one entry per CDR3 protein. The sample records approximately 740,000 distinct CDR3 sequences, about 15% being singletons. This sequence was found in a woman between 18 and 30 years old with Graves' hyperthyroidism. This chain uses TRBV3-2 with TRBJ2-7; the table's D call TRBD1 went unverified against the DNA. TRBV3-2 is a pseudogene locus. The source material was blood. This CDR3 is CASSQAPKGGGEQYF. The CDR3 DNA reads as TGTGCCAGCAGCCAAGCCCCCAAAGGGGGGGGCGAGCAGTACTTC.